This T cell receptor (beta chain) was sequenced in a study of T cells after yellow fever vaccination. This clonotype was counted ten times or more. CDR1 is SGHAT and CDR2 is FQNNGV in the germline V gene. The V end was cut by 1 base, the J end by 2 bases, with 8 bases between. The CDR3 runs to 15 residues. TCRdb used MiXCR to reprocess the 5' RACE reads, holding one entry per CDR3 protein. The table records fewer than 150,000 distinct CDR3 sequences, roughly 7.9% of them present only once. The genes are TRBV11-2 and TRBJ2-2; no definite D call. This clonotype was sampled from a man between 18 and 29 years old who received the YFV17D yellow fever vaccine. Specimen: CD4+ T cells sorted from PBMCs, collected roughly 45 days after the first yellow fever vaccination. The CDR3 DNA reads TGTGCCAGCAGCTTAGTTTTGGATAACACCGGGGAGCTGTTTTTT. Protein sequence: CASSLVLDNTGELFF.